This TCR beta chain was identified during a study of blood T cells in healthy people across ages. Study results and caveats: Correlation between TCR beta diversity and naive T cell percentage was strong. Donor CMV status, an unknown factor, possibly confounded changes in expanded clonotypes.

Germline-derived CDR1 and CDR2 are MNHEY and SVGEGT. This CDR3 contains 11 residues. With 7 bases removed from V and 4 bases from J, the gap between germline ends came to 7 bases. This clonotype was counted between two and nine times. Antigen specificity is unknown. It was with a sample-barcoded 5' primer and a J-beta primer mix that a second PCR of roughly 7 to 12 cycles was run. TCRdb called the 5' RACE reads again in MiXCR, with one record for every CDR3 protein. Seen here are 800,000 to 900,000 distinct CDR3 sequences, 62% observed once, and the top ten hold roughly 25%. The rearrangement links TRBV6-2 or TRBV6-3 to TRBJ1-2; D gene uncertain. This TCR came from a man aged 30 to 39 in good health. Sequenced input: blood. The CDR3 DNA reads TGTGCCAGCACCGCAGGCTATGGCTACACCTTC. Translated: CASTAGYGYTF.